This T cell receptor (beta chain) was retrieved from a study of blood T cell repertoires in COVID-19. Study-level information: The origin of the acute and convalescent COVID-19 samples was the United States, Italy and Spain. PBMCs, B-cell-depleted T cells, or T cells were the source of the cDNA or gDNA that made up the material.

During active infection, Seattle patients enrolled and were then monitored through disease. The protocol was immunoSEQ multiplex PCR, while the TCRdb copy is restricted to in-frame clones and leaves out a portion. The profile shows 300,000 to 400,000 clones, about 87% of them singletons. The CDR3 consists of 19 residues. This TCR was recovered from a man aged 30 to 45 with COVID-19, enrolled during active disease. V is TRBV21-1 and J is TRBJ1-3; TRBD1, as called in the table, went unchecked against the DNA. TRBV21-1 is classified as a pseudogene. The sequenced sample consisted of peripheral blood. The CDR3 DNA sequence: TGTGCCAGCAGCAAAGGCAAGGACAGGGATATAGTGACGAGGAACACCATATATTTT. Amino acid sequence: CASSKGKDRDIVTRNTIYF.